These 23 T cell receptor beta chains originate from one sample sequenced in a study of OX40 agonist ivuxolimab in advanced cancers. Profiled with immunoSEQ multiplex PCR; TCRdb holds only in-frame clones, not every one. Of more than 80,000 clones listed, around nine tenths are singletons. The source material was CD4+ or CD8+ T cells sorted from blood, sampled in a trial of the OX40 agonist ivuxolimab. Every receptor here comes from an adult with an advanced solid tumor such as melanoma, head and neck, liver or kidney cancer.

The chain links TRBV2 to TRBJ2-7; D may be TRBD2 (6 bases). The CDR3 has 14 residues. V was clipped by 3 bases and J by 3 bases, with 12 bases between them. Germline V lookup: CDR1 SNHLY, CDR2 FYNNEI. CDR3 residues: CASSELEGYYEQYF. The CDR3 nucleotides are TGTGCCAGCAGTGAGTTGGAGGGTTACTACGAGCAGTACTTC.

The V call is TRBV19, the J call TRBJ2-1, with D unclear. V was pared by 11 bases and J by 0 bases, with 11 bases between. CDR1 is LNHDA, CDR2 SQIVND, per germline (reference sequence). The CDR3 contains 13 residues. The CDR3 DNA is TGTGCCGCTGCAGCCGTCTCCTACAATGAGCAGTTCTTC. This translates into CAAAAVSYNEQFF. Full variable domain (missing parts from reference TRBV19 and TRBJ2-1): DGGITQSPKYLFRKEGQNVTLSCEQNLNHDAMYWYRQDPGQGLRLIYYSQIVNDFQKGDIAEGYSVSREKKESFPLTVTSAQKNPTAFYLCAAAAVSYNEQFFGPGTRLTVL.

This sequence joins TRBV19 and TRBJ1-5; D not certain. The V end was cut by 3 bases, the J end by 2 bases, with 8 bases between. CDR1 and CDR2 from the germline V gene are LNHDA and SQIVND (reference sequence). The CDR3 is 14 residues long. Here the CDR3 DNA reads TGTGCCAGTAGTATTGAAACAGGCAATCAGCCCCAGCATTTT. It translates to CASSIETGNQPQHF. Complete variable domain (other parts from reference TRBV19 and TRBJ1-5): DGGITQSPKYLFRKEGQNVTLSCEQNLNHDAMYWYRQDPGQGLRLIYYSQIVNDFQKGDIAEGYSVSREKKESFPLTVTSAQKNPTAFYLCASSIETGNQPQHFGDGTRLSIL.

The CDR3 sequence: CASSFRTSSGELFF. The CDR3 DNA reads as TGTGCCAGCAGCTTCAGGACTAGCTCCGGGGAGCTGTTTTTT. The chain has TRBV5-4 and TRBJ2-2; 8 bases are shared with TRBD2. CDR3 length: 14 amino acids. CDR1 is SGHNT and CDR2 is YYREEE in the germline V gene (reference sequence). J gave up 6 bases and V 2 bases, and 3 bases lay outside the gene matches. Together with reference TRBV5-4 and TRBJ2-2, the CDR3 gives the full variable domain: ETGVTQSPTHLIKTRGQQVTLRCSSQSGHNTVSWYQQALGQGPQFIFQYYREEENGRGNFPPRFSGLQFPNYSSELNVNALELDDSALYLCASSFRTSSGELFFGEGSRLTVL.

This chain uses TRBV29-1 with TRBJ2-5; D possibly corresponds to TRBD2 (5 bases). The CDR3 totals 12 residues. Germline loops: CDR1 SQVTM, CDR2 ANQGSEA. Trimming removed 1 base at V and 2 bases at J, with 5 bases between. CDR3 sequence reads: CSVEGTQETQYF. CDR3 in DNA: TGCAGCGTTGAAGGGACTCAAGAGACCCAGTACTTC.

This clone was seen more than once but under ten times. This chain uses TRBV29-1 with TRBJ2-7; D possibly matches TRBD1 or TRBD2 (6 bases each). This CDR3 has 13 residues. Germline CDR1 reads SQVTM; CDR2 reads ANQGSEA. V was trimmed by 3 bases and J by 5 bases, leaving 14 bases between them. The CDR3: CSVDRGLGDEQYF. CDR3 DNA: TGCAGCGTTGATCGGGGGCTCGGGGACGAGCAGTACTTC.

The chain is built from TRBV6-4 and TRBJ2-2; the D gene is possibly TRBD2 (6 bases). Deletions cut 2 bases from V and 7 bases from J, with 26 bases between. The CDR3 loop spans 19 amino acids. Germline CDR1 reads MRHNA; CDR2 reads SNTAGT. This CDR3 reads CASSDRKAIGTAEHGELFF. In DNA form, the CDR3 reads TGTGCCAGCAGTGACCGAAAAGCTATTGGGACTGCCGAGCACGGGGAGCTGTTTTTT.

The chain uses TRBV2 and TRBJ2-5; either TRBD1 or TRBD2 may supply D (5 bases each). The CDR3 loop spans 12 amino acids. V was cut by 7 bases and J by 3 bases, with 9 bases left in between. CDR1 is SNHLY and CDR2 is FYNNEI in the germline V gene. This CDR3 reads CASIGTEETQYF. The CDR3 DNA is TGTGCCAGCATCGGGACCGAAGAGACCCAGTACTTC.

The V and J genes are TRBV28 and TRBJ1-4, with D unclear. Germline V gene data show CDR1 as MDHEN and CDR2 as SYDVKM. The CDR3 is made up of 16 amino acids. V shed 2 bases and J shed 7 bases, with 17 bases lying between them. CDR3 in amino acids: CASSLHQATGFEKLFF. DNA of the CDR3: TGTGCCAGCAGTTTACACCAGGCGACCGGTTTTGAAAAACTGTTTTTT.

This chain connects TRBV18 to TRBJ2-7; D is possibly TRBD1 or TRBD2 (5 bases each). Trimming took 3 bases from V and 3 from J, leaving 9 bases between them. Germline lookup yields CDR1 KGHSH and CDR2 LQKENI. This CDR3 contains 13 residues. The CDR3, as DNA: TGTGCCAGCTCACCTGAGGGGATCTACGAGCAGTACTTC. Protein sequence: CASSPEGIYEQYF.

This chain joins TRBV30 and TRBJ2-2, with TRBD2 identical over 9 bases. The J segment lost 5 bases and the V segment lost 3 bases, leaving 7 bases of the junction unmatched. This CDR3 has 15 amino acids. Per germline, CDR1 GTSNPN and CDR2 SVGIG (reference sequence). The chain's CDR3 is CAWRRGLAGTGELFF. The DNA of the CDR3 is TGTGCCTGGAGAAGGGGGCTAGCGGGGACCGGGGAGCTGTTTTTT. The full variable domain, rest sourced from reference TRBV30 and TRBJ2-2, is SQTIHQWPATLVQPVGSPLSLECTVEGTSNPNLYWYRQAAGRGLQLLFYSVGIGQISSEVPQNLSASRPQDRQFILSSKKLLLSDSGFYLCAWRRGLAGTGELFFGEGSRLTVL.

V usage is TRBV5-1 and J usage is TRBJ2-5; 8 bases are shared with TRBD1. CDR3 size: 14 residues. J was trimmed by 2 bases and V by 5 bases; bases with no gene match: 5. Looked up from germline, CDR1 is SGHRS and CDR2 is YFSETQ. As DNA, the CDR3 is TGCGCCAGCAGGGGGACAGGCGTACAAGAGACCCAGTACTTC. Its protein product is CASRGTGVQETQYF.

This clone was picked up one time. The CDR3 spells CASSLERTAYEQYF. CDR3 nucleotides: TGTGCCAGCAGCTTAGAAAGGACAGCCTACGAGCAGTACTTC. The chain has TRBV11-2 and TRBJ2-7; D is perhaps TRBD1 (6 bases). CDR3 length: 14 residues. The germline gives CDR1 SGHAT, CDR2 FQNNGV. The V end was cut by 0 bases, the J end by 2 bases, with 8 bases between.

This rearrangement joins TRBV9 to TRBJ1-6, with 8 bases matching TRBD1. Germline V gene data show CDR1 as SGDLS and CDR2 as YYNGEE. CDR3 length equals 15 residues. V trimming: 4 bases; J trimming: 8 bases; junction bases outside the gene matches: 8. The CDR3 protein is CASSPGQGKDSPLHF. CDR3 coding DNA: TGTGCCAGCAGCCCAGGACAGGGAAAGGATTCACCCCTCCACTTT.

V and J are TRBV2 and TRBJ1-1; D is ambiguous. Trimming removed 7 bases at V and 0 bases at J, with 6 bases between. This CDR3 region has 12 residues. Germline CDR1 is SNHLY and CDR2 is FYNNEI. The CDR3 bases are TGTGCCAGCACCCTTATGAACACTGAAGCTTTCTTT. This sequence encodes CASTLMNTEAFF.

The gene calls are TRBV6-1 and TRBJ2-2; D ambiguous. V shed 3 bases and J shed 3 bases, with 8 bases lying between them. This CDR3 has 14 amino acids. CDR1 and CDR2 (germline): MNHNS, SASEGT. In DNA form, the CDR3 reads TGTGCCAGCAGTGATCGGCGGTACACCGGGGAGCTGTTTTTT. Its translation is CASSDRRYTGELFF.

The J gene is TRBJ2-7, the V gene TRBV10-2; no clear D gene. In germline, CDR1 is WSHSY, CDR2 SAAADI. With 3 bases removed from V and 2 bases from J, the gap between germline ends came to 8 bases. The CDR3 extends over 13 amino acids. CDR3: CASSEAGTYEQYF. As DNA, the CDR3 is TGCGCCAGCAGTGAAGCAGGAACCTACGAGCAGTACTTC.

The chain has TRBV5-1 and TRBJ1-1; TRBD1 aligns across 8 bases. Germline V CDR1 and CDR2: SGHRS, YFSETQ. The CDR3 covers 17 residues. J lost 1 base, V lost 2 bases, and 10 bases had no gene match. The CDR3 spells CASSFLTGGSANTEAFF. For the CDR3, the DNA is TGCGCCAGCAGCTTTCTAACAGGGGGGTCGGCGAACACTGAAGCTTTCTTT.

The rearrangement joins TRBV4-1 to TRBJ1-2; 7 bases match TRBD1. J was trimmed by 8 bases and V by 1 base; bases with no gene match: 13. CDR1 is MGHRA, CDR2 YSYEKL, per germline. CDR3 size: 16 residues. DNA for the CDR3: TGCGCCAGCAGCCAAGCCTTTGAACAGGGGCTTGGGGGCTACACCTTC. It codes for CASSQAFEQGLGGYTF.

The V call is TRBV4-1, the J call TRBJ2-3; TRBD2 matches at 14 bases. CDR1 is MGHRA and CDR2 is YSYEKL in the germline V gene. Losses at the gene ends were 4 bases for V and 6 bases for J; bases not matched to a gene: 15. The length of the CDR3 is 19 residues. The CDR3 loop reads CASSPLRVGLAGVLDTQYF. The CDR3 DNA is TGCGCCAGCAGCCCCCTAAGGGTGGGACTAGCGGGGGTTTTGGATACGCAGTATTTT.

The rearrangement joins TRBV29-1 to TRBJ2-4; 8 nucleotides line up with TRBD1. V dropped 6 bases and J dropped 4; count of bases not matched to a gene: 14. This CDR3 comprises 16 residues. Per germline, CDR1 SQVTM and CDR2 ANQGSEA. CDR3 sequence: CSVQAPRTGPKNIQYF. Written as DNA, the CDR3 is TGCAGCGTCCAGGCGCCCCGGACAGGGCCTAAAAACATTCAGTACTTC.

This sequence joins TRBV21-1 and TRBJ2-7. TRBV21-1 is designated a pseudogene. This CDR3 comprises 18 residues. This chain's CDR3 is CASSPTPSSSDSTYEQYF. DNA for the CDR3: TGTGCCAGCAGCCCGACCCCCTCTTCGTCTGATTCGACCTACGAGCAGTACTTC.

This chain connects TRBV30 to TRBJ1-5, with TRBD1 matching 7 bases. Per the germline V gene, CDR1 is GTSNPN and CDR2 is SVGIG (reference sequence). The CDR3 runs 14 residues. V gave up 2 bases and J gave up 5 bases; unmatched junction bases: 6. DNA for the CDR3: TGTGCCTGGAGTCCGGGACAGAGATATCAGCCCCAGCATTTT. It encodes CAWSPGQRYQPQHF.